Listed below are T cell receptor beta chains from one sample, sequenced in a study of cytomegalovirus exposure and HLA in healthy donors. The repertoire was sequenced with immunoSEQ multiplex PCR; TCRdb's copy has only in-frame clones and lacks some. The profile shows some 80,000 clones, 78% of them singletons. Material: PBMCs. These receptors all stem from a man aged 35-49 years in good health and CMV-seronegative. The CDR3 runs from the conserved cysteine through the conserved F or W. A D gene is named only where the DNA matches it firmly. Clone size is given for some rows only: seen once, a few or many times, or a class if the clone is expanded.

size	D	V	J	DNA	CDR3
once	NA	TRBV4-2	TRBJ2-7	TGTGCCAGCAGCCAAGGCGGGGGCCAACTATCCTACGAGCAGTACTTC	CASSQGGGQLSYEQYF
NA	NA	TRBV5-6	TRBJ2-7	TGTGCCAGCAGCTTACCGGACAGCTACGAGCAGTACTTC	CASSLPDSYEQYF
NA	NA	TRBV7-9	TRBJ2-7	TGTTCCAGCACCAGAGACTCGCGGGAGCAGTACTTC	CSSTRDSREQYF
NA	TRBD1	TRBV7-7	TRBJ2-3	TGTGCTAGCAGCTTCGGATTACAGGGGGCGCAGTATTTT	CASSFGLQGAQYF
medium-sized	NA	TRBV6-5	TRBJ1-1	TGTGCCAGCACCTACGGGGGGGCCACTGAAGCTTTCTTT	CASTYGGATEAFF
NA	NA	TRBV6-5	TRBJ1-1	TGTGCCAGCACCTCCCCCGGGGGGCTGGAAGCTTTCTTT	CASTSPGGLEAFF
NA	NA	TRBV6-1	TRBJ2-7	TGTGCCAGCAGTGAAAAGCGGATTTCCTACGAGCAGTACTTC	CASSEKRISYEQYF
NA	TRBD2	TRBV5-1	TRBJ2-2	TGCGCCAGCAGCTTGAACGGGAGGGCCAGGTACACCGGGGAGCTGTTTTTT	CASSLNGRARYTGELFF
NA	TRBD1	TRBV5-1	TRBJ2-3	TGCGCCAGCAGCTCGGGACAGGATGATACGCAGTATTTT	CASSSGQDDTQYF
NA	NA	TRBV13	TRBJ2-1	TGTGCCAGCAGCTTAGACAGACATGAGCAGTTCTTC	CASSLDRHEQFF
NA	NA	TRBV30	TRBJ2-4	TGTGGCTCAGTTAGCGCCAAAAACATTCAGTACTTC	CGSVSAKNIQYF
NA	NA	TRBV10-3	TRBJ2-7	TGTGCCATCAGTCCATCGAAGGCAGGGAACGAGCAGTACTTC	CAISPSKAGNEQYF
NA	TRBD1	TRBV5-1	TRBJ2-7	TGCGCCAGCAGCTTGACCTCTCTCCGGACAGGGGGGGTCGAGCAGTACTTC	CASSLTSLRTGGVEQYF
NA	TRBD1	TRBV28	TRBJ1-5	TGTGCCAGCAGTTTAGCCCCCGGGCAGGGGGCTGAACAGCCCCAGCATTTT	CASSLAPGQGAEQPQHF
NA	NA	TRBV9	TRBJ2-3	TGTGCCAGCAGCGTAGATAGGGGAACAGATACGCAGTATTTT	CASSVDRGTDTQYF
NA	TRBD2	TRBV28	TRBJ2-3	TGTGCCAGCAGTTTCAAGGGACTAGCGGACACAGATACGCAGTATTTT	CASSFKGLADTDTQYF
NA	NA	TRBV2	TRBJ1-5	TGTGCCAGCTTTCCCGGGAAAATGAATCAGCCCCAGCATTTT	CASFPGKMNQPQHF
few	TRBD2	TRBV19	TRBJ2-6	TGTGCCAGTAGTATCGGGCTAGCGGGGAGCCCTGGGGCCAACGTCCTGACTTTC	CASSIGLAGSPGANVLTF
NA	TRBD1	TRBV7-6	TRBJ1-3	TGTGCCAGCAGCCCAGACAGGGGTTTTGGAAACACCATATATTTT	CASSPDRGFGNTIYF